What follows are 6 T cell receptor beta chains derived from one specimen sequenced in a study. MiXCR was run by TCRdb on the RT-PCR reads, yielding one entry per CDR3 protein. Of around 700,000 distinct CDR3 sequences in the sample, 11% to 15% were seen once. The sequencing sample was made of memory CD4+ T cells from blood. All receptors derive from a female donor in good health, serving as a healthy control.

V is TRBV7-8 and J is TRBJ1-3; D remains unclear. In germline, CDR1 is SGHVS, CDR2 FQNEAQ. The CDR3 consists of 14 residues. Trimming removed 2 bases at V and 0 bases at J, with 5 bases between. The CDR3: CASSLQISGNTIYF. DNA of the CDR3: TGTGCCAGCAGCTTACAGATCTCTGGAAACACCATATATTTT.

The chain carries TRBV19 and TRBJ2-3; 11 bases match TRBD1. With 6 bases clipped from V and 1 base from J, the junction kept 0 bases outside the gene matches. Germline CDR1 reads LNHDA; CDR2 reads SQIVND (reference sequence). The CDR3 totals 14 residues. The CDR3 sequence: CASRGQGGTDTQYF. For the CDR3, the DNA is TGTGCCAGTAGGGGACAGGGGGGCACAGATACGCAGTATTTT.

The chain uses TRBV7-9 and TRBJ1-2; D is undetermined. The V end lost 3 bases, the J end lost 8 bases, and 13 bases lay between the germline ends. Germline CDR1 is SEHNR and CDR2 is FQNEAQ (reference sequence). The length of the CDR3 is 13 residues. In nucleotides, the CDR3 is TGTGCCAGCAGCTTTCAGTTTCTAGACGGCTACACCTTC. Translating gives CASSFQFLDGYTF.

This clonotype was seen many times. V gene TRBV4-3 combines with J gene TRBJ2-3, with 7 positions matching TRBD1. The CDR3 sequence is 16 residues long. V was pared by 2 bases and J by 6 bases, with 11 bases of the junction left unmatched. Germline assignment: CDR1 LGHNA and CDR2 YSLEER. The CDR3 bases are TGCGCCAGCAGCCAAACACTACAGGGGATCTCGGATACGCAGTATTTT. Translating gives CASSQTLQGISDTQYF.

This clonotype occurred many times. The chain recombines TRBV29-1 with TRBJ1-1; D gene uncertain. This CDR3 has 11 residues. Per germline, CDR1 SQVTM and CDR2 ANQGSEA. Trimming took 7 bases from V and 10 from J, leaving 16 bases between them. CDR3: CSAATVLGAFF. The CDR3 DNA reads as TGCAGCGCCGCAACAGTTTTGGGAGCTTTCTTT.

This clonotype has more than one count but fewer than ten. J is TRBJ2-2 and V is TRBV20-1; 10 bases are a match to TRBD2. CDR1 and CDR2 from the germline V gene are DFQATT and SNEGSKA (reference sequence). The ends lost 5 bases at V and 5 bases at J; junction bases unmatched: 17. There are 18 residues in the CDR3. CDR3 amino acids: CSAETLAGYSRGTGELFF. As DNA, the CDR3 is TGCAGTGCTGAAACACTAGCGGGGTACTCTCGAGGGACCGGGGAGCTGTTTTTT.